This entry lists 24 T cell receptor beta chains sequenced from one sample in a study of shared clonotypes between healthy human individuals. Only in-frame clones appear in the TCRdb table, and some are missing; sequencing was by immunoSEQ multiplex PCR. Seen here are under 850,000 clones, 72% observed once, and the top ten hold about 1.7%. Sequencing was performed on memory CD4+ T cells sorted from blood. Noted subset: CD45RA-negative fraction. The receptors here all came from a woman in her twenties or thirties in good health.

The CDR3 DNA reads as TGTGCCAGCAGCTTACAGCCAGGAAGCACAGATACGCAGTATTTT. Translated: CASSLQPGSTDTQYF. The chain joins TRBV11-2 to TRBJ2-3; D call uncertain. CDR1 is SGHAT and CDR2 is FQNNGV in the germline V gene. The V and J ends lost 2 bases and 0 bases respectively, with 9 bases between them. There are 15 residues in the CDR3.

This clone was picked up a small number of times. This chain links TRBV7-2 with TRBJ1-3; D remains ambiguous. Deletions cut 0 bases from V and 0 bases from J, with 6 bases between. Germline V gene sequence: CDR1 SGHTA, CDR2 FQGNSA. The CDR3 spans 15 residues. In DNA form, the CDR3 reads TGTGCCAGCAGCTTAGCCAGCCCCTCTGGAAACACCATATATTTT. Translated, it gives CASSLASPSGNTIYF.

The chain employs TRBV9 and TRBJ1-2; 7 bases are a match to TRBD1. This CDR3 has 14 residues. With V trimmed by 3 bases and J by 2 bases, 4 bases remained unmatched. Germline V gene sequence: CDR1 SGDLS, CDR2 YYNGEE. CDR3 sequence reads: CASSATQGNYGYTF. CDR3 bases: TGTGCCAGCAGCGCGACACAGGGGAACTATGGCTACACCTTC.

In this sample, this clone turned up once. The chain recombines TRBV19 with TRBJ2-2; 8 nucleotides agree with TRBD1. Germline CDR1 is LNHDA and CDR2 is SQIVND (reference sequence). There are 15 residues in the CDR3. The V gene end was trimmed by 2 bases and the J gene end by 6 bases; junction bases not matched to a gene: 5. CDR3 region: CASSISRGLAGELFF. The CDR3 DNA reads TGTGCCAGTAGTATATCCAGGGGGCTCGCCGGGGAGCTGTTTTTT.

This clone was observed once. The chain is built from TRBV18 and TRBJ2-1; D gene uncertain. CDR1 and CDR2 (germline): KGHSH, LQKENI. This CDR3 is 13 amino acids long. V shed 3 bases and J shed 6 bases, with 9 bases lying between them. As DNA, the CDR3 is TGTGCCAGCTCACCGGGGTTCCCCAATGAGCAGTTCTTC. It yields the protein CASSPGFPNEQFF.

On this clone: Other DNA sequences from this sample encode an identical CDR3 as well. The V and J genes are TRBV5-1 and TRBJ1-1; TRBD1 agrees at 8 bases. The CDR3 contains 15 residues. The ends lost 4 bases at V and 1 base at J; junction bases unmatched: 6. Germline CDR1 SGHRS, CDR2 YFSETQ. In nucleotides, the CDR3 is TGCGCCAGCAGCACCGACGGACAGGGGAACACTGAAGCTTTCTTT. Its translation: CASSTDGQGNTEAFF.

The chain employs TRBV10-3 and TRBJ1-3; D is possibly TRBD1 (6 bases). Germline-derived CDR1 and CDR2 are ENHRY and SYGVKD. This CDR3 contains 16 residues. V dropped 3 bases and J dropped 0 bases, with 12 bases sitting between them. The chain's CDR3 is CAISDLRTVSGNTIYF. Here the CDR3 DNA reads TGTGCCATCAGTGATTTGCGGACAGTCTCTGGAAACACCATATATTTT.

Only a few counts were recorded for this clone. The chain has TRBV9 and TRBJ2-3; D may be TRBD2 (7 bases). Germline-derived CDR1 and CDR2 are SGDLS and YYNGEE. Trimming pared 5 bases from V and 4 bases from J, leaving 17 bases between. The CDR3 is 15 amino acids. The CDR3 loop reads CASSRAGTTPDTQYF. The CDR3 region has the DNA TGTGCCAGCAGTCGAGCGGGGACAACGCCAGATACGCAGTATTTT. The whole variable domain, filled in from reference TRBV9 and TRBJ2-3, reads DSGVTQTPKHLITATGQRVTLRCSPRSGDLSVYWYQQSLDQGLQFLIQYYNGEERAKGNILERFSAQQFPDLHSELNLSSLELGDSALYFCASSRAGTTPDTQYFGPGTRLTVL.

The V and J genes are TRBV12-5 and TRBJ2-2; no definite D call. The CDR3 loop spans 16 amino acids. Looked up from germline, CDR1 is LGHNT and CDR2 is FRNRAP. V lost 2 bases and J lost 2, with 12 bases in between. CDR3 amino acids: CASGLWSTLNTGELFF. CDR3 coding DNA: TGTGCTAGTGGTTTGTGGTCAACCCTAAACACCGGGGAGCTGTTTTTT.

This clone was recorded a few times. The gene calls are TRBV28 and TRBJ1-2, with D perhaps matching TRBD1 (5 bases). Germline V gives CDR1 MDHEN, CDR2 SYDVKM. This CDR3 contains 11 residues. Trimming removed 9 bases from V and 4 bases from J, with 9 bases in between. CDR3 sequence reads: CASGTAYGYTF. The CDR3 DNA is TGTGCCAGTGGGACGGCCTATGGCTACACCTTC.

The chain is built from TRBV7-9 and TRBJ2-1; 10 bases are shared with TRBD2. Germline V gene sequence: CDR1 SEHNR, CDR2 FQNEAQ (reference sequence). The CDR3 totals 17 residues. The ends lost 5 bases at V and 0 bases at J; junction bases unmatched: 7. The CDR3 here is CASSQRLAGHSYNEQFF. CDR3 in DNA: TGTGCCAGCAGCCAAAGACTAGCGGGCCACTCCTACAATGAGCAGTTCTTC.

This clone was seen more than once but under ten times. This chain joins TRBV11-2 and TRBJ1-1; 8 bases agree with TRBD1. Trimming cost V 2 bases and J 4 bases; bases outside gene matches: 3. This CDR3 comprises 14 residues. The germline gives CDR1 SGHAT, CDR2 FQNNGV. Written as DNA, the CDR3 is TGTGCCAGCAGCTTACAGGGGGCAGTCACTGAAGCTTTCTTT. Its translation is CASSLQGAVTEAFF.

J is TRBJ2-5 and V is TRBV10-3; maybe TRBD2 (6 bases). The CDR3 covers 13 residues. Trimming removed 9 bases at V and 5 bases at J, with 16 bases between. Germline V gene sequence: CDR1 ENHRY, CDR2 SYGVKD. The CDR3 DNA is TGTGCCATTCGTGACGGGAGAGGGGAGACCCAGTACTTC. Amino acids: CAIRDGRGETQYF.

This chain joins TRBV19 and TRBJ2-5; 8 bases align to TRBD1. The CDR3 has 15 residues. Germline V lookup: CDR1 LNHDA, CDR2 SQIVND (reference sequence). J was trimmed by 3 bases and V by 6 bases; bases with no gene match: 9. The CDR3 here is CASRRSTGVEETQYF. As DNA, the CDR3 is TGTGCCAGTAGGCGATCGACAGGGGTTGAAGAGACCCAGTACTTC. Full variable domain (outside the CDR3, taken from reference TRBV19 and TRBJ2-5): DGGITQSPKYLFRKEGQNVTLSCEQNLNHDAMYWYRQDPGQGLRLIYYSQIVNDFQKGDIAEGYSVSREKKESFPLTVTSAQKNPTAFYLCASRRSTGVEETQYFGPGTRLLVL.

The gene calls are TRBV7-2 and TRBJ2-2; no firm D call. The length of the CDR3 is 13 residues. V was pared by 5 bases and J by 5 bases, with 9 bases between. CDR1 and CDR2 from the germline V gene are SGHTA and FQGNSA. The CDR3 DNA reads as TGTGCCAGCAGCCTTGACTGGACCGGGGAGCTGTTTTTT. This translates into CASSLDWTGELFF. Variable domain in full (rest from reference TRBV7-2 and TRBJ2-2): GAGVSQSPSNKVTEKGKDVELRCDPISGHTALYWYRQSLGQGLEFLIYFQGNSAPDKSGLPSDRFSAERTGGSVSTLTIQRTQQEDSAVYLCASSLDWTGELFFGEGSRLTVL.

This clone was recorded at least ten times. This chain links TRBV6-5 with TRBJ1-2, with D possibly being TRBD1 (5 bases). V gave up 2 bases and J gave up 8 bases, with 18 bases separating them. There are 15 residues in the CDR3. The V gene's germline CDR1 is MNHEY and CDR2 SVGAGI. Here the CDR3 DNA reads TGTGCCAGCAGTTACGCCACCTTGGGGGAGGAGGGCTACACCTTC. Translation: CASSYATLGEEGYTF.

The chain employs TRBV14 and TRBJ2-2; 10 bases agree with TRBD1. V dropped 2 bases and J dropped 3; count of bases not matched to a gene: 6. Germline assignment: CDR1 SGHDN and CDR2 FVKESK. The CDR3 has 17 amino acids. CDR3 amino acids: CASSQRTGGYDTGELFF. The CDR3 bases are TGTGCCAGCAGCCAACGGACAGGGGGTTACGACACCGGGGAGCTGTTTTTT. Looking up the rest from reference TRBV14 and TRBJ2-2 gives the full variable domain: EAGVTQFPSHSVIEKGQTVTLRCDPISGHDNLYWYRRVMGKEIKFLLHFVKESKQDESGMPNNRFLAERTGGTYSTLKVQPAELEDSGVYFCASSQRTGGYDTGELFFGEGSRLTVL.

The chain carries TRBV5-1 and TRBJ2-1; tentative D call: TRBD2 (6 bases). Germline V gives CDR1 SGHRS, CDR2 YFSETQ. The CDR3 covers 15 residues. Trimming took off 1 base at V and 3 bases at J, with 11 bases between the two ends. In nucleotides, the CDR3 is TGCGCCAGCAGCTTGTCTAGCGTACTCTACAATGAGCAGTTCTTC. Its translation: CASSLSSVLYNEQFF.

V usage is TRBV2 and J usage is TRBJ1-3, with 7 bases aligning to TRBD1. This CDR3 region has 14 residues. Germline assignment: CDR1 SNHLY and CDR2 FYNNEI. With 6 bases clipped from V and 4 bases from J, the junction kept 6 bases outside the gene matches. CDR3 region: CASRGQPDGNTIYF. The DNA for the CDR3 is TGTGCCAGCAGGGGACAGCCGGACGGAAACACCATATATTTT.

The CDR3 region is CASSRGQTNTGELFF. Here the CDR3 DNA reads TGCGCCAGCAGCCGTGGACAGACAAACACCGGGGAGCTGTTTTTT. The chain links TRBV5-1 to TRBJ2-2, with a possible D match to TRBD1 (6 bases). Germline V gene sequence: CDR1 SGHRS, CDR2 YFSETQ. Trimming shortened V by 4 bases and J by 2 bases, and 12 bases separated the two germline ends. The CDR3 loop spans 15 amino acids.

This clone was detected a few times. The same CDR3 also results from other DNA sequences found in this sample. The V call is TRBV19, the J call TRBJ2-4; D possibly uses TRBD1 or TRBD2 (5 bases each). This CDR3 has 14 residues. In germline, CDR1 is LNHDA, CDR2 SQIVND (reference sequence). Trimming shortened V by 3 bases and J by 0 bases, and 6 bases separated the two germline ends. Here the CDR3 reads CASSIGGAKNIQYF. The CDR3 DNA sequence: TGTGCCAGTAGTATTGGGGGAGCCAAAAACATTCAGTACTTC.

The genes are TRBV5-1 and TRBJ2-2; D unclear. From germline, CDR1 is SGHRS and CDR2 YFSETQ. The CDR3 is made up of 12 amino acids. Deletions cut 3 bases from V and 4 bases from J, with 4 bases between. CDR3: CASSSRTGELFF. The DNA of the CDR3 is TGCGCCAGCAGCTCCCGCACCGGGGAGCTGTTTTTT.

In DNA, the CDR3 is TGTGCCAGCTCACCACGGGGCAGAGGCAATCAGCCCCAGCATTTT. This codes for CASSPRGRGNQPQHF. The V and J genes are TRBV18 and TRBJ1-5; D is possibly TRBD1 (5 bases). This CDR3 region has 15 residues. V was trimmed by 1 base and J by 2 bases, leaving 9 bases between them. Germline V gene sequence: CDR1 KGHSH, CDR2 LQKENI.

This chain connects TRBV7-8 to TRBJ2-5; 9 nucleotides line up with TRBD2. The CDR3 loop spans 16 amino acids. Per the germline V gene, CDR1 is SGHVS and CDR2 is FQNEAQ. With 1 base clipped from V and 10 bases from J, the junction kept 13 bases outside the gene matches. Here the CDR3 reads CASSLGLAGPLVVQYF. The CDR3 DNA sequence: TGTGCCAGCAGCTTAGGGCTAGCGGGGCCCCTGGTGGTCCAGTACTTC.